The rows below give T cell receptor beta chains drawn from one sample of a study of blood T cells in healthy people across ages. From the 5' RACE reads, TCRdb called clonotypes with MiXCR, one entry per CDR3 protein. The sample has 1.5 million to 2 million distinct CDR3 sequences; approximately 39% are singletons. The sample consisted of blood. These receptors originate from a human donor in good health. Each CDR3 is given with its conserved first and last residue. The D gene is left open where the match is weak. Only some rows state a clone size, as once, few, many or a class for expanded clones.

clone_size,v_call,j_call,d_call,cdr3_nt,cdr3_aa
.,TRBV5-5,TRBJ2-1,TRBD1,TGTGCCAGCAGCTTGCGACCGGGACAGGGGTACAATGAGCAGTTCTTC,CASSLRPGQGYNEQFF
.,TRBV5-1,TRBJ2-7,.,TGCGCCAGCAGCCGGACCCCACAGGGTTCCTCGAGCGAGCAGTACTTC,CASSRTPQGSSSEQYF
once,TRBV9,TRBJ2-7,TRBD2,TGTGCCAGCAGCGGACTAGCGGATCCCTACGAGCAGTACTTC,CASSGLADPYEQYF
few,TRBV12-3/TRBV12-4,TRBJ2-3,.,TGTGCCAGCAGTTTGGATGAGGGGCCCGGCACAGATACGCAGTATTTT,CASSLDEGPGTDTQYF
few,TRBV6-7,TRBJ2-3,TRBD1,TGTGCCAGCAGCCGTGGGGCCGACAGGGCCCGACCTGATACGCAGTATTTT,CASSRGADRARPDTQYF
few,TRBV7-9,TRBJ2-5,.,TGTGCCAGCAGCTTAGGAGGGACCGCAGGGGAGCAGTACTTC,CASSLGGTAGEQYF
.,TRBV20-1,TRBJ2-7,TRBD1,TGCAGTGCTAGTCATCTGGTGGCAGGGGGCTACGAGCAGTACTTC,CSASHLVAGGYEQYF
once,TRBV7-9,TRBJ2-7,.,TGTGCCAGCAGCTTAAGTCCAGCCGTGAGCTCCTACGAGCAGTACTTC,CASSLSPAVSSYEQYF
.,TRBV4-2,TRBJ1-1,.,TGTGCCAGCAGCCCTGTAGGGGGGGACACTGAAGCTTTCTTT,CASSPVGGDTEAFF
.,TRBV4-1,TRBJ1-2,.,TGCGCCAGCAGCCAAGCCCAGGGTTCGGGCTACACCTTC,CASSQAQGSGYTF
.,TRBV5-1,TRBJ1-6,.,TGCGCCAGCAATCCCGGTTCTTTTAATTCACCCCTCCACTTT,CASNPGSFNSPLHF
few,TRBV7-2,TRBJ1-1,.,TGTGCCAGCAGCTTGAGTCGGACTGAAGCTTTCTTT,CASSLSRTEAFF
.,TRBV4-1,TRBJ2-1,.,TGCGCCAGCAGCCAACCACTAACGGGATATAATGAGCAGTTCTTC,CASSQPLTGYNEQFF
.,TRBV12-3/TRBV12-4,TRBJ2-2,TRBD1,TGTGCCAGCAGTCGACAGGGTAGTGGGACCGGGGAGCTGTTTTTT,CASSRQGSGTGELFF
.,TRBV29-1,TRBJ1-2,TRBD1,TGCAGCTTGGGGGACAGGGAAGATGGCTACACCTTC,CSLGDREDGYTF
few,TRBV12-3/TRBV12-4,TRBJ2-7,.,TGTGCCAGCAGTTTTGACTGGTACGAGCAGTACTTC,CASSFDWYEQYF
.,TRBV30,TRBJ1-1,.,TGTGCCTGGACGGGTAGTCGCACTGAAGCTTTCTTT,CAWTGSRTEAFF
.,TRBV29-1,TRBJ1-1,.,TGCAGCGTTGATGGGACTCAGGGGAGAGCTTTCTTT,CSVDGTQGRAFF
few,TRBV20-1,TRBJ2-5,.,TGCAGTGCTAGAGTGGATCGGGGGAGCTGGGAGACCCAGTACTTC,CSARVDRGSWETQYF
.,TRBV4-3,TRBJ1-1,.,TGCGCCAGCAGCCAAGATTTTACCGGGGACCCGGTAGGCACTGAAGCTTTCTTT,CASSQDFTGDPVGTEAFF
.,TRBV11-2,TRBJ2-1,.,TGTGCCAGCAGATCTCCATCACAGGGCTACAATGAGCAGTTCTTC,CASRSPSQGYNEQFF
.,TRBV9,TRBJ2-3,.,TGTGCCAGCAGCGTAGTTACAGCCACAGATACGCAGTATTTT,CASSVVTATDTQYF
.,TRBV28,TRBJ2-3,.,TGTGCCAGCAGTGCCCCCGGGGATACGCAGTATTTT,CASSAPGDTQYF
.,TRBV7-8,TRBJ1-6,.,TGTGCCAGCAGCTCTCGGGCTGGCGAGGTTTTGGGTTCACCCCTCCACTTT,CASSSRAGEVLGSPLHF
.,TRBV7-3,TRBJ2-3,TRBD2,TGTGCCAGCAGCCGGCTCACGAGCGGGGGGGAGGATACGCAGTATTTT,CASSRLTSGGEDTQYF
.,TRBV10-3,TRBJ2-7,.,TGTGCCATCAGTTCGACAGGAAGATACGAGCAGTACTTC,CAISSTGRYEQYF
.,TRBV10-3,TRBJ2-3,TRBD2,TGTACCATCAGCCCAGGGAGCGGGGGATCTCCGGTAGATACGCAGTATTTT,CTISPGSGGSPVDTQYF
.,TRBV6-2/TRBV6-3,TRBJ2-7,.,TGTGCCAGCAGTTACTCTCCCCTCAGGTTTGGATTCTCCTACGAGCAGTACTTC,CASSYSPLRFGFSYEQYF
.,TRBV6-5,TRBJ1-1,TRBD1,TGTGCCAGCAGTTACTCGATGGACAGGGTCGATTTGAACACTGAAGCTTTCTTT,CASSYSMDRVDLNTEAFF
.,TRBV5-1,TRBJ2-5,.,TGCGCCAGCAGGGGGCCGGACTTGCAAGAGACCCAGTACTTC,CASRGPDLQETQYF
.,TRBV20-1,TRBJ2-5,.,TGCAGTGCTAGAGGGGTGGACCAAGAGACCCAGTACTTC,CSARGVDQETQYF
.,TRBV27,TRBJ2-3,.,TGTGCCAGCAGTTTATGGGTCGCAGATACGCAGTATTTT,CASSLWVADTQYF
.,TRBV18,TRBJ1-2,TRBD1,TGTGCCAGCTCATCGGGACAGGGGGCAGGTTTTTATGGATACACCTTC,CASSSGQGAGFYGYTF
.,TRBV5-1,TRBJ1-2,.,TGCGCCAGCAGCTTTAGGTCGGACTATGGCTACACCTTC,CASSFRSDYGYTF
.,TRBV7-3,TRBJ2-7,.,TGCGCCAGCAGCTTAACGGGACGGGAGAATTCCGAGCAGTACTTC,CASSLTGRENSEQYF
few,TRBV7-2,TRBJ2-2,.,TGTGCCAGCAGCTTAGATCAGGGTGGGAACACCGGGGAGCTGTTTTTT,CASSLDQGGNTGELFF
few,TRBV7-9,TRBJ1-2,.,TGTGCCAGCACCCCGACGAACGCCGCATATGGCTACACCTTC,CASTPTNAAYGYTF
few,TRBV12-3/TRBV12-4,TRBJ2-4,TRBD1,TGTGCCAGCAGTTCAACAGGGGCTGTAGCCAAAAACATTCAGTACTTC,CASSSTGAVAKNIQYF
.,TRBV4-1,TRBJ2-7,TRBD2,TGCGCCAGCAGCCTAGCACCGGGACTAGACCCCTGCGAGCAGTACTTC,CASSLAPGLDPCEQYF
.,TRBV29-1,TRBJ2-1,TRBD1,TGCAGCGCTCGAACCAGGGGGTATGAGCAGTTCTTC,CSARTRGYEQFF
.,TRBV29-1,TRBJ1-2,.,TGCAGCGCTGGGTCCCCGGGGGCGGTTCGGGCCACCTTC,CSAGSPGAVRATF
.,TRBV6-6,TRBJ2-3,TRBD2,TGTGCCAGCAGTTCTCGGGGGGGCCGGACAGATACGCAGTATTTT,CASSSRGGRTDTQYF
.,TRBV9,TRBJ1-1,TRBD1,TGTGCCAGCAGCGTCCCACCGACAGGGGTGGGCACTGAAGCTTTCTTT,CASSVPPTGVGTEAFF
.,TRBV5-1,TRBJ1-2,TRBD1,TGCGCCAGCAGCTTTTCCGGGACAGGGGTTAACTATGGCTACACCTTC,CASSFSGTGVNYGYTF
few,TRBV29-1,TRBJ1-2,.,TGCAGCGTTGTGGGGGGGAACCATGGCTACACCTTC,CSVVGGNHGYTF
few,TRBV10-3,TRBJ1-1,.,TGTGCCATCAAGACGGCGAACACTGAAGCTTTCTTT,CAIKTANTEAFF
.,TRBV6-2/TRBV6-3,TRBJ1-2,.,TGTGCCAGCAGCCTCGGGACATTTTATGGCTACACCTTC,CASSLGTFYGYTF
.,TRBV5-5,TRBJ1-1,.,TGTGCCAGCAGCTTCGGAGGCGAGGACACTGAAGCTTTCTTT,CASSFGGEDTEAFF
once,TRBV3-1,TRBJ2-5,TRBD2,TGTGCCAGCAGCCCACTTACTAGCGGGGGGGCCCTAGAGACCCAGTACTTC,CASSPLTSGGALETQYF